The 3 T cell receptor beta chains below come from one sample, sequenced in a study of technical replicates of blood from a few donors (dated by TCRdb to the late 2010s). The library was generated by the immunoSEQ multiplex PCR assay. TCRdb provides this immuneACCESS table in a form limited to in-frame rearrangements. Some clones are lacking; in checked studies, under half of them reflect an unresolved V gene, and why the rest are absent is not known. Here the sample has under 75,000 clones; 85% to 95% occur a single time. The top ten clonotypes cover about 4.4% of the sample. Input material: PBMCs. These receptors all stem from a human donor in good health. Some clones in this sample may be carry-over from other donors' samples.

The chain links TRBV4-1 to TRBJ1-6; 9 nucleotides line up with TRBD1. The length of the CDR3 is 16 residues. Germline lookup yields CDR1 MGHRA and CDR2 YSYEKL. V lost 3 bases, J lost 5 bases, and 5 bases stayed unmatched. Written as DNA, the CDR3 is TGCGCCAGCAGCCAGCAAACAGGGGGCAATAATTCACCCCTCCACTTT. Its protein product is CASSQQTGGNNSPLHF.

This chain connects TRBV5-6 to TRBJ2-1; TRBD1 might be the D (5 bases). With 5 bases removed from V and 9 bases from J, the gap between germline ends came to 12 bases. Germline V gives CDR1 SGHDT, CDR2 YYEEEE. This CDR3 has 12 amino acids. CDR3 in amino acids: CASRSDRFEQFF. The DNA for the CDR3 is TGTGCCAGCAGGTCAGACAGATTTGAGCAGTTCTTC.

The V and J genes are TRBV19 and TRBJ1-4; TRBD1 might be the D (6 bases). Per germline, CDR1 LNHDA and CDR2 SQIVND (reference sequence). This CDR3 has 16 residues. Between the trimmed V and J ends, which lost 9 bases and 7 bases, there was a span of 24 bases. The CDR3 nucleotides read TGTGCCAGACCGTCACGGGGGGCGCCTACCTTTGAAAAACTGTTTTTT. Protein: CARPSRGAPTFEKLFF. Full variable domain (missing parts from reference TRBV19 and TRBJ1-4): DGGITQSPKYLFRKEGQNVTLSCEQNLNHDAMYWYRQDPGQGLRLIYYSQIVNDFQKGDIAEGYSVSREKKESFPLTVTSAQKNPTAFYLCARPSRGAPTFEKLFFGSGTQLSVL.